The source of this T cell receptor (beta chain) is a study of shared clonotypes between healthy human individuals. Study outcomes and limitations: Clonotype sharing among donors, it was expected, would be affected by sequencing depth.

The CDR3 runs to 14 residues. Germline-derived CDR1 and CDR2 are SEHNR and FQNEAQ (reference sequence). V lost 0 bases to trimming and J lost 7 bases; unmatched junction nucleotides: 3. Details on this clone: The antigen is not known.

The assay ran at deep level. Measured with immunoSEQ multiplex PCR; TCRdb has only the in-frame clones, and not every one. The sample lists more than 400,000 clones; approximately 82% were seen once. The receptor was derived from a woman aged 40 to 49 in good health. Some clones in this sample may be carry-over from other donors' samples. This sequence joins TRBV7-9 and TRBJ2-5, with 9 bases lining up with TRBD2. Sequencing input: PBMCs. CDR3 sequence (DNA): TGTGCCAGCAGCTTAGCGGGTAGCGGGGGGACCCAGTACTTC. Its protein product is CASSLAGSGGTQYF. The whole variable domain, remainder taken from reference TRBV7-9 and TRBJ2-5, is DTGVSQNPRHKITKRGQNVTFRCDPISEHNRLYWYRQTLGQGPEFLTYFQNEAQLEKSRLLSDRFSAERPKGSFSTLEIQRTEQGDSAMYLCASSLAGSGGTQYFGPGTRLLVL.